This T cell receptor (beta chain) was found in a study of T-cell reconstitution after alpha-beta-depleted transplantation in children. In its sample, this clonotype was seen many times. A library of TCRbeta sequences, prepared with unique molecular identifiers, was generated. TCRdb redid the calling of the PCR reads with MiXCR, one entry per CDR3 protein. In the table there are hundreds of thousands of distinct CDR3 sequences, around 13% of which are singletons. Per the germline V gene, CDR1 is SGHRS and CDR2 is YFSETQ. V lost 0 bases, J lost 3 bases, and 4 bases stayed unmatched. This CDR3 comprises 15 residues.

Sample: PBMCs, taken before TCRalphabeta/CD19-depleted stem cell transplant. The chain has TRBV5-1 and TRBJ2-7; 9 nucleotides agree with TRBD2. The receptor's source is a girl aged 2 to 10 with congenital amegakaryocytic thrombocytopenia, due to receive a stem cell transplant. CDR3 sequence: CASSLDGLANYEQYF. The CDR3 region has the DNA TGCGCCAGCAGCTTGGACGGACTAGCGAACTACGAGCAGTACTTC.